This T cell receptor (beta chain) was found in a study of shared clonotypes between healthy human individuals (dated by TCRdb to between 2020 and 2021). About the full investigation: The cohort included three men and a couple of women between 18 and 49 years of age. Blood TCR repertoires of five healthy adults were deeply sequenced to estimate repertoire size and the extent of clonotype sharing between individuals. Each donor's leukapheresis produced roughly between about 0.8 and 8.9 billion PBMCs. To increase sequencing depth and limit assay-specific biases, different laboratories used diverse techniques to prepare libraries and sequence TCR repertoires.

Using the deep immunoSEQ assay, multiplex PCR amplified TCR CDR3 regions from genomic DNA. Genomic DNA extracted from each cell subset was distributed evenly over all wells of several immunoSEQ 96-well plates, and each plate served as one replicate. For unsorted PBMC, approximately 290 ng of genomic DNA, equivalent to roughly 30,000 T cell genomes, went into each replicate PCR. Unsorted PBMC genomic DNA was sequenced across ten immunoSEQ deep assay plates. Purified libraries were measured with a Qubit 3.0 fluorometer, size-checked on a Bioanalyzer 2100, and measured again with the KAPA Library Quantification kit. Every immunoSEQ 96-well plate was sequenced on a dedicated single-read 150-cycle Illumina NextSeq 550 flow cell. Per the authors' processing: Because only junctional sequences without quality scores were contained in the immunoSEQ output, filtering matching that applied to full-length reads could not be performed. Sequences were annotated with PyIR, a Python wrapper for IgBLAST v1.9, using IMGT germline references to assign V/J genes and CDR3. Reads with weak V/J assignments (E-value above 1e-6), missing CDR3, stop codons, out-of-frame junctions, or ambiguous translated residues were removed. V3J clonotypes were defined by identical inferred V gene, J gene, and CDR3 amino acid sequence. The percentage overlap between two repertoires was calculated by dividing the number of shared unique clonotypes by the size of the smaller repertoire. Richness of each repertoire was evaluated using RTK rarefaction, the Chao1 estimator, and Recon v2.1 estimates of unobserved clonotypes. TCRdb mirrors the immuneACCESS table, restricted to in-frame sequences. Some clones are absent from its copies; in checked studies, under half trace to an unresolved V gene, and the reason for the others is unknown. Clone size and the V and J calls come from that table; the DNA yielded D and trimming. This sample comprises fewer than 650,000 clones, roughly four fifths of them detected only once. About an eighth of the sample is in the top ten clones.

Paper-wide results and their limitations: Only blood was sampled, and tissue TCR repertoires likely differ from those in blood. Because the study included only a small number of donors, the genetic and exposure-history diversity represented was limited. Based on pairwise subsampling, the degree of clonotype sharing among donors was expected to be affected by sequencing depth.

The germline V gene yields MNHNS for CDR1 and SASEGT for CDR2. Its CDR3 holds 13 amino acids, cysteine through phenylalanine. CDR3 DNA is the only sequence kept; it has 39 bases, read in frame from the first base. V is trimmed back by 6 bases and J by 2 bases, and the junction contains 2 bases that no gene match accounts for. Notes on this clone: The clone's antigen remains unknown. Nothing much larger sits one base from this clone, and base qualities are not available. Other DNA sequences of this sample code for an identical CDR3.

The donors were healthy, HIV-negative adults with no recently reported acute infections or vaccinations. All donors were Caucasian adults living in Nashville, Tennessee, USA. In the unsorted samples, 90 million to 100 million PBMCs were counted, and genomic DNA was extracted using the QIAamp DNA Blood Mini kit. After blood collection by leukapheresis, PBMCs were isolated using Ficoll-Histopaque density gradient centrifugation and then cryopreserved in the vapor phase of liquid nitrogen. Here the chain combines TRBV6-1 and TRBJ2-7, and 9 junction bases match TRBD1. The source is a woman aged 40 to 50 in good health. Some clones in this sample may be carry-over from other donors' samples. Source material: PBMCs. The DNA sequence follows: TGTGCCAGCAGCCGGGACAGGGCCTACGAGCAGTACTTC. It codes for CASSRDRAYEQYF.